The rows below give T cell receptor beta chains drawn from one sample of a study of blood T cell repertoires in COVID-19. Profiled with immunoSEQ multiplex PCR; TCRdb holds only in-frame clones, not every one. The sample yields 200,000 to 300,000 clones, 85% to 90% seen once. Sample: peripheral blood. Every receptor here comes from a woman aged 60-75 years with COVID-19, enrolled during active disease. Both conserved end residues are part of each CDR3. A D gene is named only where the DNA matches it firmly. Size is stated for part of the rows, as once, few or many counts, or as a class when the clone is expanded.

d_gene	abundance	v_gene	j_gene	CDR3nt	CDR3aa
TRBD1	NA	TRBV30	TRBJ1-2	TGTGCCTGGAGACCCCTGGGGACAGCCAACTATGGCTACACCTTC	CAWRPLGTANYGYTF
TRBD2	few	TRBV5-1	TRBJ2-1	TGCGCCAGCAGCTCTTCCGGGACTAGCGGGAGTGACTCCTACAATGAGCAGTTCTTC	CASSSSGTSGSDSYNEQFF
TRBD2	NA	TRBV19	TRBJ2-5	TGTGCCAGCCAACTAGCGGGGGAAGAGACCCAGTACTTC	CASQLAGEETQYF
NA	NA	TRBV20-1	TRBJ1-3	TGCAGTGCTAGTTGGGACAACTCTGGAAACACCATATATTTT	CSASWDNSGNTIYF
TRBD2	NA	TRBV28	TRBJ2-3	TGTGCCAGCAGCAGACTAGCGGGAGGCATGCGCACAGATACGCAGTATTTT	CASSRLAGGMRTDTQYF
NA	NA	TRBV3-1/TRBV3-2	TRBJ1-1	TGTGCCAGCAGCCAAGGGGGGGGGCATCTAGCTGAAGCTTTCTTT	CASSQGGGHLAEAFF
TRBD1	NA	TRBV28	TRBJ1-1	TGTGCCAGCAGTTTCTACAGGGGGCCTGTGAACACTGAAGCTTTCTTT	CASSFYRGPVNTEAFF
TRBD2	NA	TRBV28	TRBJ2-7	TGTGCCAGCAGCTTCTTCTGGCGGGGACTAGCGGGAGATGGAGGGTACGAGCAGTACTTC	CASSFFWRGLAGDGGYEQYF
TRBD1	NA	TRBV29-1	TRBJ2-3	TGCAGCGTTATTACAGGGGGCGTCGGGGATACGCAGTATTTT	CSVITGGVGDTQYF
NA	once	TRBV15	TRBJ1-3	TGTGCCACCAGCAGAGATCTTGGGGCAACAGGAAACACCATATATTTT	CATSRDLGATGNTIYF
NA	NA	TRBV7-6	TRBJ1-3	TGTGCCAGCAGCTTAGGGGCCGGAGGGGCGATTGGAAACACCATATATTTT	CASSLGAGGAIGNTIYF
NA	NA	TRBV7-3	TRBJ2-3	TGTGCCAGCAGCCCGCAGGGGTCCCTTAAGAGAGATACGCAGTATTTT	CASSPQGSLKRDTQYF
NA	few	TRBV7-2	TRBJ1-5	TGTGCCAGCAGCATTTCCTCCTACCAGCCCCAGCATTTT	CASSISSYQPQHF
TRBD1	once	TRBV18	TRBJ1-3	TGTGCCAGCTCACCCCAGGGGGCGGCTGGAAACACCATATATTTT	CASSPQGAAGNTIYF
TRBD2	few	TRBV7-2	TRBJ2-7	TGTGCCAGCAGCCATACTAGCGGGAGGGGGATGTACGAGCAGTACTTC	CASSHTSGRGMYEQYF
NA	NA	TRBV11-3	TRBJ2-1	TGTGCCAGCAGCTCCAATACAGGGCCCAACAATGAGCAGTTCTTC	CASSSNTGPNNEQFF
TRBD1	NA	TRBV7-3	TRBJ2-5	TGTGCCAGCAGCTTAAGGGGACAGGTCAGGGCCCAGTACTTC	CASSLRGQVRAQYF
NA	NA	TRBV28	TRBJ2-5	TGTGCCAGCACCCTTAGCAGGGGCATGTGGGAGACCCAGTACTTC	CASTLSRGMWETQYF
NA	NA	TRBV4-1	TRBJ2-7	TGCGCCAGCAGCCAAGATCAGGGAAGCTCCTACGAGCAGTACTTC	CASSQDQGSSYEQYF
NA	NA	TRBV5-1	TRBJ1-4	TGCGCCAGCAGCCTGACCGGGGTTAGGTCAGAAAAACTGTTTTTT	CASSLTGVRSEKLFF
TRBD2	NA	TRBV5-1	TRBJ2-1	TGCGCCAGCAGCTTGAGTAGCGGGAGCCAAGGTGAGCAGTTCTTC	CASSLSSGSQGEQFF
NA	NA	TRBV5-1	TRBJ2-1	TGCGCCAGCAGCAATGGGGGCGGCTACAATGAGCAGTTCTTC	CASSNGGGYNEQFF
NA	NA	TRBV6-5	TRBJ2-1	TGTGCCAGCAGTCGAGGCAGAGGGTACAATGAGCAGTTCTTC	CASSRGRGYNEQFF
TRBD1	NA	TRBV6-6	TRBJ1-2	TGTGCCAGCAGCCAAGGGGGCGCGAGAGGCTACACCTTC	CASSQGGARGYTF
NA	medium-sized	TRBV18	TRBJ2-3	TGTGCCAGCTCGGTAGCGGGGACAGGCACAGATACGCAGTATTTT	CASSVAGTGTDTQYF
NA	NA	TRBV29-1	TRBJ1-2	TGCAGCGTTGATCGGGGTGAAGGTGGCTACACCTTC	CSVDRGEGGYTF
NA	NA	TRBV30	TRBJ1-1	TGTGCCTGGAATAAGTTCATGAGGGAAGCTGAAGCTTTCTTT	CAWNKFMREAEAFF